The rows below give T cell receptor beta chains drawn from one sample of a study of blood T cell repertoires in COVID-19. The data were produced by immunoSEQ multiplex PCR, yet TCRdb's version contains in-frame clones alone and is incomplete. Seen here are about 190,000 clones, under 90% observed once, and the top ten hold less than 20%. Sequencing was done on a sample of peripheral blood. The receptors derive from a human donor in a cohort sampled during active COVID-19. Both conserved end residues are part of each CDR3. The D gene is left open where the match is weak. Rows may omit the clone size; those that give it use once, few, many or a size class.

NA	TRBV28	TRBJ1-2	NA	TGTGCCAGCAGAAACGGCTATGGCTACACCTTC	CASRNGYGYTF
NA	TRBV7-8	TRBJ2-7	NA	TGTGCCAGCACCCAATCTTACAGGGATCGCCAGTACTTC	CASTQSYRDRQYF
NA	TRBV5-1	TRBJ2-1	TRBD2	TGCGCCAGCAGCTTGGGTTATGGGACTAGCGGGATCAATGAGCAGTTCTTC	CASSLGYGTSGINEQFF
NA	TRBV6-5	TRBJ1-1	NA	TGTGCCAGCAGACCGTGGAGAGGGGGAAACACTGAAGCTTTCTTT	CASRPWRGGNTEAFF
NA	TRBV9	TRBJ1-3	TRBD1	TGTGCCAGCAGCGTAACGCCGGGACAGGGTCGAAACACCATATATTTT	CASSVTPGQGRNTIYF
NA	TRBV6-1	TRBJ1-2	NA	TGTGCCAGCAGTGAAGAGCCTTATGCGGGGGTCGGCTACACCTTC	CASSEEPYAGVGYTF
NA	TRBV5-1	TRBJ2-1	TRBD2	TGCGCCAGCAGCTTGGGATCGGCACTAGCGGTGCAGTTCTTC	CASSLGSALAVQFF
NA	TRBV30	TRBJ2-5	TRBD1	TGTGCCTGGAGTGACCTGACAGGGGGAGAAGAGACCCAGTACTTC	CAWSDLTGGEETQYF
NA	TRBV7-3	TRBJ1-2	NA	TGTGCCAGCAGCGAGGTTTCAGGGGATGGCTACACCTTC	CASSEVSGDGYTF
NA	TRBV19	TRBJ1-6	NA	TGTGCCAGTAGTATAGCGGGAGCGGGGGGATCACCCCTCCACTTT	CASSIAGAGGSPLHF
few	TRBV6-5	TRBJ1-1	TRBD1	TGTGCCCCGACACCAGGGGGCGAGAGAGACACTGAAGCTTTCTTT	CAPTPGGERDTEAFF
NA	TRBV7-2	TRBJ2-3	TRBD2	TGTGCCAGCAGCTGGACTAGCGGATTGGCAGATACGCAGTATTTT	CASSWTSGLADTQYF
NA	TRBV2	TRBJ2-5	TRBD2	TGTGCCAGCAGTCCGGGACTAGCGGGGGGGCCTGGAGAGACCCAGTACTTC	CASSPGLAGGPGETQYF
NA	TRBV28	TRBJ1-4	NA	TGTGCCAGCAGTTCCCTCGTGGAAAAACTGTTTTTT	CASSSLVEKLFF
NA	TRBV15	TRBJ1-2	NA	TGTGCCACCAGCAGGTCGGGACTGCCTTACTCCTACACCTTC	CATSRSGLPYSYTF
NA	TRBV5-1	TRBJ2-7	NA	TGCGCCGCCCGACGAGGACTTGCCGGGGACGAGCAGTACTTC	CAARRGLAGDEQYF
NA	TRBV2	TRBJ2-3	TRBD2	TGTGCCAGCAGTCTAGCCCCCGGGACTAGCGGGGGTGCGGGTACGCAGTATTTT	CASSLAPGTSGGAGTQYF
NA	TRBV6-5	TRBJ2-3	TRBD2	TGTGCCAGCAGCAGAGCGGGAGGGCCTACACAGTATTTT	CASSRAGGPTQYF
NA	TRBV6-5	TRBJ2-2	TRBD1	TGTGCCATCGGACAGGGGAGTGTCCCCGGGGAGCTGTTTTTT	CAIGQGSVPGELFF